The clone carrying this TCR beta chain was detected only a few times. The target antigen is unknown. The sample belongs to a study of T cell repertoires in cytomegalovirus infection. As for the study in general: Public TCR beta signatures provided an indication of both CMV infection and a matching HLA type.

CDR1 is MDHEN, CDR2 SYDVKM, per germline. The CDR3 has 14 residues. The V and J ends lost 2 bases and 4 bases respectively, with 11 bases between them. Using its own MiXCR run on the reads, TCRdb lists one record per CDR3 protein. The table has about 770,000 distinct CDR3 sequences, about 27% seen once. General study points: Clonotype analysis showed dominance of the ex vivo response by HLA-C-restricted CMV-specific TCR beta clonotypes.

The sequencing here drew on cultured CD8+ T cells from PBMCs, taken from culture after CMV antigen stimulation. This chain links TRBV28 with TRBJ1-1; D is undetermined. This clonotype was obtained from a human donor in good health (CMV status not recorded). Some clones in this sample may be carry-over from other donors' samples. CDR3 coding DNA: TGTGCCAGCAGTTTAGGCAGTATATTCACTGAAGCTTTCTTT. Protein product: CASSLGSIFTEAFF.